This record covers a single T cell receptor (beta chain). Its antigen is currently unknown. The sample originates from a study of T-cell memory formation after mild COVID-19. The germline V gene has CDR1 DFQATT and CDR2 SNEGSKA (reference sequence). V was cut by 4 bases and J by 2 bases, with 7 bases left in between. This CDR3 region has 12 residues. The TCR alpha and TCR beta cDNA libraries, bearing sample barcodes and UMIs, were generated by 5'RACE using constant-segment primers. Each CDR3 protein is one row after TCRdb ran MiXCR on the 5' RACE reads. The repertoire includes 150,000 to 200,000 distinct CDR3 sequences, 9.5% to 13% of them detected once, and approximately 3.8% sits in the top ten. Whole-study results and caveats: Detection of some responders pre-infection suggested pre-existing cross-reactive memory T cells participated. Clones contracting over day 15 to 85 were CD4/CD8 balanced, with later expanders leaning CD4+. The CD4+ clones that contracted clustered mainly within CM and EM, and the CD8+ clones concentrated in EMRA.

The J gene is TRBJ2-3, the V gene TRBV20-1, with D unresolved. This receptor was obtained from a man between 18 and 35 years old who had mild COVID-19 (a few samples of this study predate the infection). Cell type and time point are not known. The material sequenced was PBMCs or a T cell subset sorted from them (not recorded which). The CDR3 protein is CSATPDTDTQYF. The CDR3 nucleotides are TGCAGTGCTACACCAGACACAGATACGCAGTATTTT.